The T cell receptor (beta chain) under discussion was sequenced for a study of control samples from healthy donors and cancer patients. This CDR3 has 13 residues. Germline V CDR1 and CDR2: SNHLY, FYNNEI. V lost 6 bases and J lost 2, with 10 bases in between. Produced via immunoSEQ multiplex PCR; TCRdb's table is partial and in-frame only. The sample lists some 51,000 clones; roughly 95% were seen once. The rearrangement links TRBV2 to TRBJ2-5; possibly TRBD2 for D (6 bases). This TCR came from a woman under 30 in good health. The sequenced sample consisted of blood. CDR3 sequence (DNA): TGTGCCAGCAGATCGCGGGGACAAGAGACCCAGTACTTC. It specifies CASRSRGQETQYF.